The sample holds many counts of the clone carrying this T cell receptor (beta chain). Its antigen is unidentified. Germline lookup yields CDR1 SQVTM and CDR2 ANQGSEA. Trimming took off 4 bases at V and 3 bases at J, with 15 bases between the two ends. This CDR3 spans 14 amino acids. Each donor was a healthy Caucasian individual from Russia, aged roughly 6 to 90. The authors extracted at least 5 micrograms of total RNA per sample. A J-beta primer mix and a sample-barcoded 5' primer were used in a second PCR of roughly 6 to 11 cycles. TCRdb analysed the 5' RACE reads with MiXCR anew, one entry per CDR3 protein. The sample yields around 1,000,000 distinct CDR3 sequences, roughly two fifths seen once. This sample stems from a study of blood T cells in healthy people across ages. General observations from the study: Because donor CMV status was unknown, expanded clonotype changes were possibly confounded.

Material: blood. The chain couples TRBV29-1 to TRBJ1-2; no clear D. This receptor was taken from a man younger than 30 in good health. The DNA of the CDR3 is TGCAGCGTTGGTGCTTGGGCAGACCACTATGGCTACACCTTC. Residues: CSVGAWADHYGYTF.